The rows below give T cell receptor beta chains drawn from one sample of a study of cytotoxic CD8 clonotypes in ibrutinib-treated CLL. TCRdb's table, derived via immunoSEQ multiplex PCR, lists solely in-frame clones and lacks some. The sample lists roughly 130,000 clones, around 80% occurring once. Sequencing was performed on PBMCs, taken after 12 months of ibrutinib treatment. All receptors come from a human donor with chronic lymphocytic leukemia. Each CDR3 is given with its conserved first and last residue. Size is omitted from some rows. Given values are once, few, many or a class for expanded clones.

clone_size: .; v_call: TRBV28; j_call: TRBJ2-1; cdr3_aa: CASRPTSGGRHEQFF
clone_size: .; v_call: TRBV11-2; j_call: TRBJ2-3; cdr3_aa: CASSSPGLGTDTQYF
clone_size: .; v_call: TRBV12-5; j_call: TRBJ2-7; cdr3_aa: CASGRPPTSGGSYEQYF
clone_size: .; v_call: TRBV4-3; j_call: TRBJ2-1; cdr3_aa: CASSAGTSSLNEQFF
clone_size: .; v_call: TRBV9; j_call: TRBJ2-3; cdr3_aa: CASSSLMRAPTDTQYF
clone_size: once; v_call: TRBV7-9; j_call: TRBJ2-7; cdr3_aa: CASSSSGTGRDEQYF
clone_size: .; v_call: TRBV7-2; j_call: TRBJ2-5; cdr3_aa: CASIYQTGFGETQYF
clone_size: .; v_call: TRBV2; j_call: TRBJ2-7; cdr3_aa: CASSDYSGRVYEQYF
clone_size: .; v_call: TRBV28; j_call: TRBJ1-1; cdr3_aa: CASSFYLQSGGNTEAFF
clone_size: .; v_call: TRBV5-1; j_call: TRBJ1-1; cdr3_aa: CASSLVPTDRANTEAFF
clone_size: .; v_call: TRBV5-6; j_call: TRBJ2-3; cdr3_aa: CASSSLARTQYF
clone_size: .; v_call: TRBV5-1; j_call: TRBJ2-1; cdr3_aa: CASNTRQGPYNEQFF
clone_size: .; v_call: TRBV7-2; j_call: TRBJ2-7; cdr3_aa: CASSPSLAEASYEQYF
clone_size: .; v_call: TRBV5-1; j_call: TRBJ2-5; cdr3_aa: CASSFGSITQETQYF
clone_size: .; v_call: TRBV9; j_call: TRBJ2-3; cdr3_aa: CASSVAGGSGTDTQYF
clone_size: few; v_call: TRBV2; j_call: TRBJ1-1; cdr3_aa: CASSETGIPEAFF
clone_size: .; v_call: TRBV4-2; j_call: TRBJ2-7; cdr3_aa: CASSHLSRGEQYF
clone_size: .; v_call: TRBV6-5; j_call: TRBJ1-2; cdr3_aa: CASSPDRRYGYTF
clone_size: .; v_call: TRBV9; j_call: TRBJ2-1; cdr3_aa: CASSVELSYNEQFF
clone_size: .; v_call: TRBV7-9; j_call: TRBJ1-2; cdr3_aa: CASSLGGGLPLGYTF
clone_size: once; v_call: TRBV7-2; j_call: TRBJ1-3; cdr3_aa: CASSLVGGQAGNTIYF
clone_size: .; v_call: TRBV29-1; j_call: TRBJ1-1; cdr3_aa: CSVENQPNTEAFF
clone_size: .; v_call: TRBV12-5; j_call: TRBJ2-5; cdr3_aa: CASGLVSVQETQYF